Listed here are 2 T cell receptor beta chains from one sample, sequenced in a study of glioma-infiltrating T cells after dendritic cell vaccination. This table comes from immunoSEQ multiplex PCR, and its TCRdb copy is limited to in-frame clones, with some not included. The sample includes 98,000 or so clones, 80% of them seen just once. Time point indicated: after dendritic cell vaccination, including at tumor progression/relapse. The sequencing here drew on blood, taken after dendritic cell vaccination. The receptor source for this set is a human donor with glioblastoma.

Here the CDR3 reads CASSEGTSGRETQYF. Written as DNA, the CDR3 is TGTGCCAGCAGTGAAGGGACTAGCGGTCGGGAGACCCAGTACTTC. The chain couples TRBV2 to TRBJ2-5; 10 bases are shared with TRBD2. Unmatched junction bases numbered 4, after V lost 1 base and J lost 5 bases. Germline V gene data show CDR1 as SNHLY and CDR2 as FYNNEI. CDR3 length equals 15 residues.

The V and J genes are TRBV7-3 and TRBJ2-7, with D possibly being TRBD1 (5 bases). Trimming pared 3 bases from V and 3 bases from J, leaving 15 bases between. Per germline, CDR1 SGHTA and CDR2 FQGTGA. CDR3 length: 15 amino acids. CDR3 sequence: CASSLGPAGNYEQYF. The CDR3 DNA reads TGTGCCAGCAGCTTGGGGCCCGCCGGAAACTACGAGCAGTACTTC.